These T cell receptor beta chains were read from a single sample in a study of shared clonotypes between healthy human individuals. TCRdb's table, derived via immunoSEQ multiplex PCR, lists solely in-frame clones and lacks some. The table includes just over 2,000,000 clones, 90% to 95% detected once. The sequenced sample was naive CD4+ T cells sorted from blood. The receptors were gathered from a man aged 18 to 35 in good health. Both conserved end residues are part of each CDR3. A D gene is named only where the DNA matches it firmly.

D gene,V gene,J gene,CDR3 protein,CDR3 DNA
.,TRBV12-5,TRBJ2-5,CAGGLVPEETQYF,TGTGCTGGTGGTTTGGTACCCGAAGAGACCCAGTACTTC
TRBD1,TRBV5-8,TRBJ1-6,CASSLEDRGLSPLHF,TGTGCCAGCAGCTTGGAGGACAGGGGTTTATCACCCCTCCACTTT
TRBD1,TRBV28,TRBJ2-1,CASSWDRTNNEQFF,TGTGCCAGCAGTTGGGACAGGACGAACAATGAGCAGTTCTTC
TRBD2,TRBV7-8,TRBJ2-3,CASSLGPSGAPVGDTQYF,TGTGCCAGCAGCTTAGGGCCTAGCGGGGCCCCGGTGGGAGATACGCAGTATTTT
TRBD2,TRBV4-1,TRBJ2-7,CASSLSSGGYSYEQYF,TGCGCCAGCAGCCTTTCAAGCGGGGGTTACTCCTACGAGCAGTACTTC
.,TRBV7-2,TRBJ2-2,CASSLNSIGTGELFF,TGTGCCAGCAGCTTAAATTCGATTGGCACCGGGGAGCTGTTTTTT
TRBD1,TRBV15,TRBJ1-2,CATSRGSGTVTGYGYTF,TGTGCCACCAGCAGGGGATCCGGGACAGTGACCGGGTATGGCTACACCTTC
TRBD1,TRBV19,TRBJ1-4,CASRQSGTGVGPTNEKLFF,TGTGCCAGCCGCCAATCCGGGACAGGGGTGGGTCCAACTAATGAAAAACTGTTTTTT
TRBD1,TRBV7-2,TRBJ2-7,CASSLGQGRVYEQYF,TGTGCCAGCAGCCTCGGACAGGGGAGGGTTTACGAGCAGTACTTC
.,TRBV6-5,TRBJ2-5,CASMAPGAETQYF,TGTGCCAGCATGGCTCCGGGCGCGGAGACCCAGTACTTC
TRBD2,TRBV10-3,TRBJ2-1,CAISRLAGESNEQFF,TGTGCCATCAGTCGACTAGCGGGAGAGTCGAATGAGCAGTTCTTC
.,TRBV10-3,TRBJ2-5,CAISEMLRETQYF,TGTGCCATCAGTGAGATGTTGCGGGAGACCCAGTACTTC
TRBD2,TRBV11-1,TRBJ2-5,CASSPGLVETQYF,TGTGCCAGCAGTCCGGGACTAGTAGAGACCCAGTACTTC
.,TRBV10-3,TRBJ2-7,CAIRSGRADEQYF,TGTGCCATCAGAAGTGGAAGGGCCGACGAGCAGTACTTC
.,TRBV7-2,TRBJ2-1,CASTSGLPQPRGHEQFF,TGTGCCAGCACCTCAGGCCTCCCACAACCCAGGGGCCATGAGCAGTTCTTC
TRBD2,TRBV5-1,TRBJ2-5,CASSLSGETQYF,TGCGCCAGCAGCCTTAGCGGGGAGACCCAGTACTTC
TRBD1,TRBV28,TRBJ2-5,CASRATGGVLETQYF,TGTGCCAGCAGGGCGACAGGGGGGGTGTTGGAGACCCAGTACTTC